These T cell receptor beta chains were read from a single sample in a study of T cells in Graves' hyperthyroidism and ophthalmopathy. MiXCR, applied by TCRdb to the multiplex PCR reads, yields one record per CDR3 protein. The sample records hundreds of thousands of distinct CDR3 sequences, about 20% being singletons. Sequenced: blood. These receptors came from a man aged 40-55 years with Graves' ophthalmopathy. Each CDR3 is given with its conserved first and last residue. Each record gives: D gene, clone size, J gene, V gene, CDR3 protein, CDR3 DNA. The D gene is left open where the match is weak. Not all rows give a size; the values are once, few, many and, for expanded clones, a class.

TRBD2 NA TRBJ2-7 TRBV7-2 CASSAGGPYYEQYF TGTGCCAGCAGCGCGGGAGGGCCCTACTACGAGCAGTACTTC
TRBD1 NA TRBJ2-7 TRBV18 CASSPEPDRVYEQYF TGTGCCAGCTCACCTGAACCGGACAGGGTCTACGAGCAGTACTTC
NA NA TRBJ1-2 TRBV6-2/TRBV6-3 CASSYPTGYGYTF TGTGCCAGCAGTTATCCCACGGGCTATGGCTACACCTTC
NA NA TRBJ2-5 TRBV12-3/TRBV12-4 CASGGKTQYF TGTGCCAGCGGGGGGAAGACCCAGTACTTC
TRBD1 many TRBJ2-3 TRBV7-3 CASSLGTGIRTQYF TGTGCCAGCAGCTTAGGGACAGGCATTCGTACGCAGTATTTT
NA NA TRBJ2-7 TRBV12-3/TRBV12-4 CASTNTYEQYF TGTGCCAGCACGAATACCTACGAGCAGTACTTC
NA many TRBJ2-1 TRBV6-1 CASSEADFYNEQFF TGTGCCAGCAGTGAAGCGGACTTTTACAATGAGCAGTTCTTC
TRBD2 many TRBJ2-2 TRBV2 CASTLTSGITGELFF TGTGCCAGCACTCTGACTAGCGGGATCACCGGGGAGCTGTTTTTT
TRBD2 many TRBJ2-5 TRBV28 CASSSLAGGSETQYF TGTGCCAGCAGCTCATTAGCGGGGGGGAGTGAGACCCAGTACTTC
NA few TRBJ2-7 TRBV6-2/TRBV6-3 CASNRPNSYEQYF TGTGCCAGCAACCGACCTAATTCCTACGAGCAGTACTTC
NA many TRBJ1-4 TRBV11-2 CASSVIAGRDEKLFF TGTGCCAGCAGCGTAATTGCGGGACGGGATGAAAAACTGTTTTTT
NA many TRBJ1-1 TRBV30 CAWSVGGTEAFF TGTGCCTGGAGTGTTGGGGGGACTGAAGCTTTCTTT
NA NA TRBJ2-4 TRBV28 CASSPGGGYKNIQYF TGTGCCAGCAGTCCTGGGGGAGGATACAAAAACATTCAGTACTTC
NA many TRBJ1-1 TRBV2 CASSEARGIEAFF TGTGCCAGCAGTGAAGCGCGAGGGATTGAAGCTTTCTTT
NA many TRBJ2-1 TRBV2 CASSEKPPRDEQFF TGTGCCAGCAGTGAAAAACCGCCCAGGGATGAGCAGTTCTTC